This T cell receptor beta chain was recorded in a study of blood T cell repertoires in COVID-19. In the study overall: The cDNA or gDNA used as material had been derived from T cells, B-cell-depleted T cells, or PBMCs.

In the source study's methods: It was from reference gene primer amplification that nucleated cell counts were estimated. Generated by immunoSEQ multiplex PCR, the TCRdb table keeps only in-frame clones and is missing some. From that table come the V and J calls and clone size; the DNA was used to work out D and trimming. The sample includes 140,000 or so clones, over 65% of them seen just once. The germline gives CDR1 SGHTA, CDR2 FQGNSA. With 1 base clipped from V and 2 bases from J, the junction kept 3 bases outside the gene matches. The CDR3 runs 15 residues. This chain joins TRBV7-2 and TRBJ2-7; 9 bases are a match to TRBD2. The specimen was peripheral blood. The TCR was taken from a human donor in a cohort sampled during active COVID-19. The CDR3 nucleotides are TGTGCCAGCAGCTTAGATGGCGGGGGGGCCTACGAGCAGTACTTC. Its translation is CASSLDGGGAYEQYF.